The clone carrying this TCR beta chain has only one observation. The antigen is not known. The sample is drawn from a study of T cell responses to AZD1222 COVID-19 vaccine. Study results and limitations: Of the AZD1222 recipients, only 5 to 7 were seropositive at baseline. With two AZD1222 doses given, Spike-specific TCR breadth and depth both rose.

TCRdb's table, derived via immunoSEQ multiplex PCR, lists solely in-frame clones and lacks some. The sample lists tens of thousands of clones; about 85% were seen once. CDR1 and CDR2 (germline): MNHEY, SVGAGI. The trim removed 0 bases at V and 12 bases at J, leaving 3 bases unmatched. The CDR3 is 14 residues long. The V call is TRBV6-5, the J call TRBJ2-1, with TRBD1 matching 12 bases. The sample was peripheral blood, taken on day 0 of AZD1222 vaccination. The TCR was taken from an adult in good health. The DNA of the CDR3 is TGTGCCAGCAGTTACTCGGGACAGGGGGCTGGGCAGTTCTTC. It encodes CASSYSGQGAGQFF.